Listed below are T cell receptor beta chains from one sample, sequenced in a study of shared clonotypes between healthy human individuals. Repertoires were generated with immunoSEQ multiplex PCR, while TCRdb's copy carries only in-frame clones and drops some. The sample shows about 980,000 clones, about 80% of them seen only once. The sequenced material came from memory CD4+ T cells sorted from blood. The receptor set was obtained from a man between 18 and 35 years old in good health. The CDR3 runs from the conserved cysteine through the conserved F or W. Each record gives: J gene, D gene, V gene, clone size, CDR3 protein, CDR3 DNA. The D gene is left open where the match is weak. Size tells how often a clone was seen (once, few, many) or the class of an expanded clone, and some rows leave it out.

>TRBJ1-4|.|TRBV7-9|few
CASSLASGRELFF
TGTGCCAGCAGCTTAGCCTCAGGGAGAGAACTGTTTTTT
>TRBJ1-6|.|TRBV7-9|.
CASSSWGSSYNSPLHF
TGTGCCAGCAGCTCATGGGGGAGCTCCTATAATTCACCCCTCCACTTT
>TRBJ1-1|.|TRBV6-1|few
CASSEAAPGKHTEAFF
TGTGCCAGCAGTGAAGCAGCCCCCGGGAAACACACTGAAGCTTTCTTT
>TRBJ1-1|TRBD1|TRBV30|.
CAWSGGTGSAGAFF
TGTGCCTGGAGTGGAGGGACAGGGTCCGCAGGAGCTTTCTTT
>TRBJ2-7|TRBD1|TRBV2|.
CASRGTGGVKAYEQYF
TGTGCCAGCAGAGGGACAGGGGGCGTAAAGGCCTACGAGCAGTACTTC
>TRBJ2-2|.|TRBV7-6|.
CATGQFSNTGELFF
TGTGCCACCGGACAATTTTCGAACACCGGGGAGCTGTTTTTT
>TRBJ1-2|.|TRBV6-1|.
CASSAILNYGYTF
TGTGCCAGCAGTGCAATCTTAAACTATGGCTACACCTTC
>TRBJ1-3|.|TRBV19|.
CASSIRVVGGSSGNTIYF
TGTGCCAGTAGTATTAGAGTGGTCGGGGGATCCTCTGGAAACACCATATATTTT
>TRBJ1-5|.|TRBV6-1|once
CASSEWGRVISNQPQHF
TGTGCCAGCAGTGAGTGGGGGAGGGTGATAAGCAATCAGCCCCAGCATTTT
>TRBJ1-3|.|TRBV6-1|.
CASRARTGNTIYF
TGTGCCAGCAGAGCCAGGACTGGAAACACCATATATTTT
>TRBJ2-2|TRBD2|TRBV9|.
CASSLALSGRAAGELFF
TGTGCCAGCAGCCTAGCCCTGAGCGGGAGGGCCGCCGGGGAGCTGTTTTTT
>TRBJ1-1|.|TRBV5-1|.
CASSLGTSVAEAFF
TGCGCCAGCAGCTTGGGAACATCTGTCGCTGAAGCTTTCTTT
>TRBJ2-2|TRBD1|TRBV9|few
CASSTGQWAGELFF
TGTGCCAGCAGCACGGGACAGTGGGCCGGGGAGCTGTTTTTT
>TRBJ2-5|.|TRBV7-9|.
CASSYAQETQYF
TGTGCCAGCAGCTATGCCCAAGAGACCCAGTACTTC
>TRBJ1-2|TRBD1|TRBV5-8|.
CASNEQGRYGYTF
TGTGCCAGCAACGAACAGGGGAGATATGGCTACACCTTC
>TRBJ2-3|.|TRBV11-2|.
CASSLGDSFNTDTQYF
TGTGCCAGCAGCTTAGGAGACAGCTTTAACACAGATACGCAGTATTTT
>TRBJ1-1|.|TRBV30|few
CAWRRENTEAFF
TGTGCCTGGAGGCGGGAGAACACTGAAGCTTTCTTT
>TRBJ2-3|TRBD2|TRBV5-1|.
CASSLPSGRRGDTQYF
TGCGCCAGCAGCTTACCAAGCGGGAGACGAGGAGATACGCAGTATTTT
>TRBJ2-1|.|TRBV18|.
CASSRTSGGPNGGEQFF
TGTGCCAGCTCACGTACCTCTGGGGGCCCCAACGGAGGCGAGCAGTTCTTC
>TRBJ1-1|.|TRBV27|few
CASRDGTGTEAFF
TGTGCCAGCAGGGACGGCACGGGCACTGAAGCTTTCTTT
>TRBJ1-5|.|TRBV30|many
CAWRKQGGGNQPQHF
TGTGCCTGGAGGAAACAGGGCGGAGGCAATCAGCCCCAGCATTTT
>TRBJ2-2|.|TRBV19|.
CASSLGVNTGELFF
TGTGCCAGTAGCCTCGGGGTCAACACCGGGGAGCTGTTTTTT
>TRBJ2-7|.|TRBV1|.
CTSSQIDRDRAPLEQYF
TGCACCAGCAGCCAAATAGATAGGGACAGGGCCCCTCTCGAGCAGTACTTC
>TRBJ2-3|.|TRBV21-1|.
CASSLRPFFTDTQYF
TGTGCCAGCAGCCTTAGACCGTTTTTCACAGATACGCAGTATTTT
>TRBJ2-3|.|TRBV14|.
CASSQLSILGGDGTDTQYF
TGTGCCAGCAGCCAACTATCTATCCTAGGCGGGGACGGCACAGATACGCAGTATTTT
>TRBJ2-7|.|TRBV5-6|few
CASSLAAYEQYF
TGTGCCAGCAGCTTGGCTGCCTACGAGCAGTACTTC
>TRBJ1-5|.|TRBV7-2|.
CASSLVGGQGNQPQHF
TGTGCCAGCAGCTTAGTAGGGGGTCAGGGCAATCAGCCCCAGCATTTT
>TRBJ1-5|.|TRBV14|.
CARGDSRVRACQPQHF
TGTGCCAGGGGGGATTCCAGGGTAAGGGCATGCCAGCCCCAGCATTTT
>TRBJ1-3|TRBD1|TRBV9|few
CASSGTTGGSGNTIYF
TGTGCCAGCAGCGGAACTACAGGGGGTTCTGGAAACACCATATATTTT
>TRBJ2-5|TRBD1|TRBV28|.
CASSSTGGGETQYF
TGTGCCAGCAGTTCCACAGGGGGCGGTGAGACCCAGTACTTC
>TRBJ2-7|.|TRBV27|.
CASSLGRNEGLGEQYF
TGTGCCAGCAGTTTAGGGCGGAACGAGGGGCTGGGGGAGCAGTACTTC
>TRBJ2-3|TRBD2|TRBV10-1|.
CASMSGAGGTQYF
TGCGCCAGCATGAGCGGGGCGGGTGGTACGCAGTATTTT
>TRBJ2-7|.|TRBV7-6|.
CASSFGTGSASF
.
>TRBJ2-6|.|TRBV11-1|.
CASSFVGASGANVLTF
TGTGCCAGCAGCTTTGTCGGTGCCTCTGGGGCCAACGTCCTGACTTTC
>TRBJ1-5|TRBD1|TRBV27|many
CASSQGTGSNQPQHF
TGTGCCAGCAGTCAGGGGACAGGTAGCAATCAGCCCCAGCATTTT
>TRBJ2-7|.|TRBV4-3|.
CASSQESLAAYEQYF
TGCGCCAGCAGCCAAGAGAGCCTCGCCGCCTACGAGCAGTACTTC
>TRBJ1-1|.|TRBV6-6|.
CASTLRDTKEAFF
TGTGCCAGCACTCTCCGGGACACAAAGGAGGCTTTCTTT
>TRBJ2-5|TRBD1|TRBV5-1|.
CASSRAGQGEETQYF
TGCGCCAGCAGCCGGGCAGGACAGGGGGAAGAGACCCAGTACTTC
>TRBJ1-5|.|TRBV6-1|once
CASRDYQPQHF
TGTGCCAGCAGGGACTATCAGCCCCAGCATTTT
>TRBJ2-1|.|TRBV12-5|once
CASGLYEQFF
TGTGCTAGTGGTTTATATGAGCAGTTCTTC
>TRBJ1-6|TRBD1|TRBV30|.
CACTMGQGENSPLHF
TGTGCCTGCACCATGGGGCAGGGGGAAAATTCACCCCTCCACTTT
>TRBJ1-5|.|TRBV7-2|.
CASTPGPYSNQPQHF
TGTGCCAGCACCCCGGGACCTTATAGCAATCAGCCCCAGCATTTT
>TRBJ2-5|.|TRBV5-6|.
CASSLDRQETQYF
TGTGCCAGCAGCTTGGACAGACAAGAGACCCAGTACTTC
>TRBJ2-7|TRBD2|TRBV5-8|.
CASSLGLAGTYEQYF
TGTGCCAGCAGCTTGGGCCTAGCGGGGACCTACGAGCAGTACTTC